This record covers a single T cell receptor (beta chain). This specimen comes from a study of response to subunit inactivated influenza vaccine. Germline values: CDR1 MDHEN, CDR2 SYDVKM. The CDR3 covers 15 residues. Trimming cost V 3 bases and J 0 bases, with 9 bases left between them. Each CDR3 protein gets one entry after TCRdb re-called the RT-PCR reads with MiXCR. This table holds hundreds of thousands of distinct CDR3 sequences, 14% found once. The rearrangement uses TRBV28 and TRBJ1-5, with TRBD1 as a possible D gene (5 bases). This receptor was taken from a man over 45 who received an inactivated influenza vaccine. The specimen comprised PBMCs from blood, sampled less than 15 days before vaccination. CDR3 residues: CASSFLRDSNQPQHF. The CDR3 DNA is TGTGCCAGCAGTTTTCTCAGGGATAGCAATCAGCCCCAGCATTTT.